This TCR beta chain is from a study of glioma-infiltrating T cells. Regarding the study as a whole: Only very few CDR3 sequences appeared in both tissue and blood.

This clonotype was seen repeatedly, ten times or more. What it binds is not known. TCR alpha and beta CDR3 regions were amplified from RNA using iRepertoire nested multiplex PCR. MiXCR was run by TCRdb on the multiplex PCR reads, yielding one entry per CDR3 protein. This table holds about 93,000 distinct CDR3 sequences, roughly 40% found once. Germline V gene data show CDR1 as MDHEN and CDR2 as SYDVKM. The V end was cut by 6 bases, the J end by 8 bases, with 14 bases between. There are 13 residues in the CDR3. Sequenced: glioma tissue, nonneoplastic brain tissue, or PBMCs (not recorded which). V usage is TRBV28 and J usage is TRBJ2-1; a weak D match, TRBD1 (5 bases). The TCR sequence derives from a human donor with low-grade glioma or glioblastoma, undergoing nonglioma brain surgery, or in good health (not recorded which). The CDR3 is CASRRITGHEQFF. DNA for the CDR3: TGTGCCAGCAGAAGGATAACAGGTCATGAGCAGTTCTTC.